Shown below are 27 T cell receptor beta chains from a single sample sequenced in a study of CD8 T cells in ankylosing spondylitis. TCRdb reanalysed the 5' RACE reads using MiXCR and keeps one entry per CDR3 protein. Among roughly 130,000 distinct CDR3 sequences listed, around 7% were seen once. The source material was blood, either unsorted or a sorted T cell fraction (not recorded which). The receptors stem from a male donor with ankylosing spondylitis or in good health (not recorded which).

This clonotype has at least ten counts. As DNA, the CDR3 is TGTGCCAGCAGCTTGGTCCGGGGGGGAACAGATACGCAGTATTTT. This codes for CASSLVRGGTDTQYF. The chain links TRBV5-6 to TRBJ2-3; 8 bases align to TRBD2. CDR1 and CDR2 from the germline V gene are SGHDT and YYEEEE. The junction had 3 bases not matched to a gene; V was cut back by 0 bases and J by 3 bases. This CDR3 region has 15 residues.

This clonotype is a singleton in its sample. The gene calls are TRBV20-1 and TRBJ2-3; D is possibly TRBD1 or TRBD2 (6 bases each). The CDR3 length is 15 residues. Per germline, CDR1 DFQATT and CDR2 SNEGSKA (reference sequence). V was trimmed by 1 base and J by 3 bases, leaving 14 bases between them. This CDR3 reads CSARGERGATDTQYF. The CDR3 bases are TGCAGTGCTAGAGGTGAAAGGGGGGCAACAGATACGCAGTATTTT.

This clonotype was seen at least ten times. V is TRBV5-6 and J is TRBJ2-3; D is ambiguous. Germline V gene lookup returns CDR1 SGHDT and CDR2 YYEEEE. The CDR3 contains 14 residues. V was pared by 0 bases and J by 6 bases, with 11 bases between. The CDR3 DNA is TGTGCCAGCAGCTTGGGGCGGCCCACCGATACGCAGTATTTT. Its protein product is CASSLGRPTDTQYF.

This clonotype was observed at least ten times. This chain joins TRBV2 and TRBJ2-1; the D gene is possibly TRBD2 (6 bases). The CDR3 spans 14 residues. V was pared by 6 bases and J by 6 bases, with 15 bases between. Germline lookup yields CDR1 SNHLY and CDR2 FYNNEI. CDR3 sequence: CASRGFWGGNEQFF. DNA of the CDR3: TGTGCCAGCAGGGGGTTTTGGGGAGGCAATGAGCAGTTCTTC.

Many counts were recorded for this clonotype. V is TRBV4-1 and J is TRBJ2-6; D uncertain. The CDR3 runs to 12 residues. V was pared by 7 bases and J by 9 bases, with 10 bases between. Germline assignment: CDR1 MGHRA and CDR2 YSYEKL. CDR3 region: CASTSSGNVLTF. In DNA form, the CDR3 reads TGCGCCAGCACCTCGTCCGGCAACGTCCTGACTTTC.

This clonotype has at least ten counts. The chain links TRBV20-1 to TRBJ2-7, with D unclear. CDR1 is DFQATT, CDR2 SNEGSKA, per germline (reference sequence). The CDR3 extends over 15 amino acids. V was clipped by 0 bases and J by 0 bases, with 12 bases between them. CDR3 sequence: CSARDFRASSYEQYF. In DNA form, the CDR3 reads TGCAGTGCTAGAGATTTTAGGGCAAGCTCCTACGAGCAGTACTTC.

This clonotype was seen more than once but under ten times. The V gene is TRBV28, the J gene TRBJ2-1; the match to TRBD2 covers 9 bases. Unmatched junction bases numbered 13, after V lost 4 bases and J lost 15 bases. The germline CDR1 and CDR2 sequences are MDHEN and SYDVKM. The CDR3 has 14 residues. This chain's CDR3 is CASSSVLGGRGGFF. The CDR3 nucleotides read TGTGCCAGCAGTTCCGTCCTAGGCGGGAGGGGAGGGTTCTTC.

V and J are TRBV30 and TRBJ1-1; D gene unclear. This CDR3 is 11 amino acids long. Germline CDR1 is GTSNPN and CDR2 is SVGIG (reference sequence). V lost 5 bases to trimming and J lost 5 bases, with 9 bases between them. The CDR3 nucleotides read TGTGCCTGGGTTGCGAGGACTGAAGCTTTCTTT. Its protein is CAWVARTEAFF.

This clonotype was recorded at least ten times. The rearrangement uses TRBV5-1 and TRBJ2-7, with a possible D match to TRBD1 (6 bases). Looked up from germline, CDR1 is SGHRS and CDR2 is YFSETQ. The germline V and J ends were trimmed by 2 bases and 2 bases, with 8 bases remaining between them. CDR3 size: 13 residues. In DNA, the CDR3 is TGCGCCAGCAGCTTTACAGGGACCTACGAGCAGTACTTC. It codes for CASSFTGTYEQYF.

This clonotype has ten or more counts. This rearrangement joins TRBV7-3 to TRBJ2-3; no reliable D call. This CDR3 comprises 14 residues. V shed 5 bases and J shed 4 bases, with 13 bases lying between them. Germline V gives CDR1 SGHTA, CDR2 FQGTGA. CDR3 DNA sequence: TGTGCCAGCAGCCCATCCGGTGGGGCAGATACGCAGTATTTT. It specifies CASSPSGGADTQYF.

This clonotype showed up many times. The chain links TRBV29-1 to TRBJ1-2; 12 nucleotides align to TRBD1. Per germline, CDR1 SQVTM and CDR2 ANQGSEA. This CDR3 is built from 16 residues. The V segment lost 6 bases and the J segment 1 base; nucleotides outside the gene matches: 9. The CDR3 DNA reads as TGCAGCGTGGGGGGGGACAGGGGGCCTGGTAACTATGGCTACACCTTC. Amino acids: CSVGGDRGPGNYGYTF.

This clonotype showed up many times. V usage is TRBV5-6 and J usage is TRBJ1-2, with D tentatively TRBD1 (6 bases). The CDR3 consists of 14 residues. V lost 1 base to trimming and J lost 3 bases, with 10 bases between them. Germline loops: CDR1 SGHDT, CDR2 YYEEEE. The CDR3 DNA is TGTGCCAGCAGCTTGATGGGGGGCGACTATGGCTACACCTTC. Encoded protein: CASSLMGGDYGYTF.

This clonotype was seen at least ten times. The J gene is TRBJ2-2, the V gene TRBV27, with D perhaps assigned TRBD1 or TRBD2 (5 bases each). This CDR3 region has 12 residues. V lost 8 bases and J lost 6, with 10 bases in between. Germline CDR1 is MNHEY and CDR2 is SMNVEV (reference sequence). The CDR3 DNA is TGTGCCAGCGGGCAGGGAGCCGGGGAGCTGTTTTTT. Protein: CASGQGAGELFF.

This clonotype was detected only a few times. V gene TRBV9 combines with J gene TRBJ1-2, with D maybe TRBD1 (6 bases). CDR1 and CDR2 (germline): SGDLS, YYNGEE. With 0 bases removed from V and 2 bases from J, the gap between germline ends came to 23 bases. The CDR3 loop spans 19 amino acids. CDR3 loop: CASSVDLPGASKRNYGYTF. CDR3 nucleotide sequence: TGTGCCAGCAGCGTAGATCTCCCAGGGGCGTCTAAACGAAACTATGGCTACACCTTC.

This clonotype was seen many times. CDR3 nucleotides: TGCGCCAGCAGCCAAGCGGTAGGGGAATACGCTGAAGCTTTCTTT. This gives the protein CASSQAVGEYAEAFF. The rearrangement uses TRBV4-1 and TRBJ1-1; D may be TRBD1 (5 bases). CDR3 length: 15 amino acids. CDR1 MGHRA and CDR2 YSYEKL come from the germline V gene. Trimming removed 1 base at V and 6 bases at J, with 15 bases between.

A word on this clonotype: Mismatch with germline at one junction end may stem from a read error. The V call is TRBV20-1, the J call TRBJ2-3, with 7 bases fitting TRBD2. The CDR3 is made up of 15 amino acids. CDR1 and CDR2 from the germline V gene are DFQATT and SNEGSKA (reference sequence). CDR3 nucleotide sequence: TGCTGTGCTAGGGACGGTGGCGGGAGAGGAGATACGCAGTATTTT. Translated, it gives CCARDGGGRGDTQYF.

This clonotype was recorded many times. The chain joins TRBV20-1 to TRBJ1-6; D may be TRBD1 (6 bases). The V gene's germline CDR1 is DFQATT and CDR2 SNEGSKA (reference sequence). This CDR3 contains 12 residues. The V end lost 6 bases, the J end lost 9 bases, and 12 bases lay between the germline ends. The CDR3, as DNA: TGCAGTGCGTCCACAGGGATTTCACCCCTCCACTTT. This sequence encodes CSASTGISPLHF.

Ten or more counts support this clonotype. V usage is TRBV20-1 and J usage is TRBJ2-7, with 7 bases matching TRBD2. CDR1 is DFQATT and CDR2 is SNEGSKA in the germline V gene (reference sequence). J gave up 0 bases and V 0 bases, and 5 bases lay outside the gene matches. CDR3 length: 15 amino acids. CDR3: CSAREPSGSSYEQYF. The CDR3 region has the DNA TGCAGTGCTAGAGAACCTAGCGGCAGCTCCTACGAGCAGTACTTC.

There are many counts of this clonotype. The chain is built from TRBV28 and TRBJ2-1; possible D gene TRBD2, 5 bases. The germline V gene encodes CDR1 MDHEN and CDR2 SYDVKM. The CDR3 consists of 12 residues. Trimming removed 2 bases from V and 9 bases from J, with 8 bases in between. The CDR3 nucleotides are TGTGCCAGCAGTTTAACGAGGGTTGAGCAGTTCTTC. This encodes CASSLTRVEQFF.

This clonotype occurred many times. The rearrangement uses TRBV2 and TRBJ2-4, with a weak D call TRBD1 (6 bases). Germline CDR1 reads SNHLY; CDR2 reads FYNNEI. V was pared by 6 bases and J by 10 bases, with 13 bases between. The CDR3 runs to 12 residues. CDR3 residues: CASRGDRIIQYF. CDR3 in DNA: TGTGCCAGCAGAGGTGACAGGATAATTCAGTACTTC.

This clonotype was recorded at least ten times. J is TRBJ2-7 and V is TRBV5-1; D assignment may be TRBD1 or TRBD2 (6 bases each). V lost 0 bases, J lost 5 bases, and 15 bases lay in between. Germline V gene lookup returns CDR1 SGHRS and CDR2 YFSETQ. The CDR3 covers 15 residues. The CDR3 coding sequence is TGCGCCAGCAGCTTGGTATCGGGCGGGACAAACGAGCAGTACTTC. As protein: CASSLVSGGTNEQYF. Combining the CDR3 with reference TRBV5-1 and TRBJ2-7 gives the whole variable domain KAGVTQTPRYLIKTRGQQVTLSCSPISGHRSVSWYQQTPGQGLQFLFEYFSETQRNKGNFPGRFSGRQFSNSRSEMNVSTLELGDSALYLCASSLVSGGTNEQYFGPGTRLTVT.

The CDR3 DNA follows: TGTGCCATCAGTCAGATCCGGGACAGGGAGATCCCTGGGGCCAACGTCCTGACTTTC. As protein: CAISQIRDREIPGANVLTF. The V call is TRBV10-3, the J call TRBJ2-6, with 9 bases aligning to TRBD1. The junction had 13 bases not matched to a gene; V was cut back by 5 bases and J by 2 bases. This CDR3 has 19 amino acids. Germline V CDR1 and CDR2: ENHRY, SYGVKD.

In this sample, this clonotype turned up many times. J is TRBJ2-1 and V is TRBV24-1, with 7 bases that match TRBD1. V lost 9 bases and J lost 7; bases outside the gene matches: 2. The CDR3 is made up of 11 amino acids. Germline CDR1 and CDR2: KGHDR and SFDVKD. The CDR3 DNA is TGTGCCACCGGACAGGAGAATGAGCAGTTCTTC. It translates to CATGQENEQFF.

This clonotype was found many times. The chain is built from TRBV5-5 and TRBJ2-3, with 7 bases fitting TRBD2. Germline V gene sequence: CDR1 SGHKS, CDR2 YYEKEE (reference sequence). This CDR3 has 15 residues. V lost 1 base, J lost 0 bases, and 2 bases stayed unmatched. As DNA, the CDR3 is TGTGCCAGCAGCTTGCTAGCGGAGAGCACAGATACGCAGTATTTT. Its translation: CASSLLAESTDTQYF.

This clonotype was detected many times. This rearrangement joins TRBV7-9 to TRBJ2-1; no clear D gene. The ends were cut back, 0 bases at V and 10 bases at J, with 10 bases in the middle. The CDR3 consists of 13 residues. The germline V gene encodes CDR1 SEHNR and CDR2 FQNEAQ (reference sequence). In DNA, the CDR3 is TGTGCCAGCAGCTTAGCGGGCAGGTGGGAGCAGTTCTTC. It specifies CASSLAGRWEQFF.

This clonotype has only a few counts. The gene calls are TRBV9 and TRBJ2-5; the D is unclear. CDR3 size: 14 residues. Trimming shortened V by 0 bases and J by 5 bases, and 11 bases separated the two germline ends. The germline gives CDR1 SGDLS, CDR2 YYNGEE. The CDR3 coding sequence is TGTGCCAGCAGCGTAGGCGGACCCGAGGAGACCCAGTACTTC. It yields the protein CASSVGGPEETQYF.

At least ten counts were recorded for this clonotype. This chain connects TRBV5-1 to TRBJ1-4; TRBD1 matches 8 bases. The CDR3 runs 15 residues. CDR1 SGHRS and CDR2 YFSETQ come from the germline V gene. J was trimmed by 5 bases and V by 0 bases; bases with no gene match: 3. CDR3 coding DNA: TGCGCCAGCAGCTTGGGGGGACAGGAGAATGAAAAACTGTTTTTT. Residues: CASSLGGQENEKLFF.